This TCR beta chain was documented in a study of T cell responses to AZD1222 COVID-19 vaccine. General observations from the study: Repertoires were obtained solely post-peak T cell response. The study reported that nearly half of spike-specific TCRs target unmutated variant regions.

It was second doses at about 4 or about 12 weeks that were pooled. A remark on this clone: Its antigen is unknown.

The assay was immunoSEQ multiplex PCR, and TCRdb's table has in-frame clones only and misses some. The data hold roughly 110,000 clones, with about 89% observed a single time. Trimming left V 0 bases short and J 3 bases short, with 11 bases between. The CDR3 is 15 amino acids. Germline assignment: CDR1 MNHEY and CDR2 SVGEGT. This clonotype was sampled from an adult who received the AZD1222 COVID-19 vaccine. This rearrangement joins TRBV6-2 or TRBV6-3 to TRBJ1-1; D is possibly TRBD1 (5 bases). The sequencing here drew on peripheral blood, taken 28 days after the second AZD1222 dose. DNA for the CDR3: TGTGCCAGCAGTTACTCGGATCAGGGCTACACTGAAGCTTTCTTT. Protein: CASSYSDQGYTEAFF.